Below, 9 T cell receptor beta chains from the same sample are listed, as sequenced in a study of human versus mouse CDR3 diversity and MHC coevolution. Method: immunoSEQ multiplex PCR; TCRdb's copy keeps in-frame clones and lacks some. Here the sample spans just under 60,000 clones, roughly 93% being singletons. Sequences were obtained from naive CD4+ T cells from blood. Subset here: CD45RO-negative CD62L-positive naive CD4 T cells. All receptors come from a person aged 55 to 75 in good health.

The rearrangement uses TRBV5-8 and TRBJ1-4; TRBD1 matches at 9 bases. Trimming cost V 2 bases and J 2 bases; bases outside gene matches: 1. The CDR3 spans 15 residues. Per germline, CDR1 SGHTS and CDR2 YDEGEE. The CDR3 nucleotides read TGTGCCAGCAGCTTTACAGGGGGCACTAATGAAAAACTGTTTTTT. Residues: CASSFTGGTNEKLFF.

This chain connects TRBV18 to TRBJ1-5; 7 bases fit TRBD1. Trimming removed 5 bases from V and 1 base from J; junction bases left unmatched: 11. CDR3 length equals 17 residues. Germline V gene data show CDR1 as KGHSH and CDR2 as LQKENI. The CDR3 protein is CASSDRTGGRSNQPQHF. The DNA for the CDR3 is TGTGCCAGCTCAGACAGGACAGGCGGAAGGAGCAATCAGCCCCAGCATTTT.

The CDR3 DNA reads TGTGCCAGCAGCCAAGAACCGGGACTAGCGGAGAAAAGTCTGTTCTTC. Protein: CASSQEPGLAEKSLFF. The rearrangement links TRBV4-2 to TRBJ2-1; TRBD2 matches 11 bases. V was clipped by 0 bases and J by 15 bases; unmatched bases: 13. The CDR3 is 16 residues long. The germline CDR1 and CDR2 sequences are LGHNA and YNFKEQ.

The rearrangement joins TRBV5-1 to TRBJ1-1; no definite D call. The CDR3 sequence is 14 residues long. V was cut by 6 bases and J by 4 bases, with 16 bases left in between. Germline V gene data show CDR1 as SGHRS and CDR2 as YFSETQ. The CDR3 loop reads CASTWTGSSTEAFF. The CDR3 DNA reads as TGCGCCAGCACCTGGACTGGATCGAGCACTGAAGCTTTCTTT.

The rearrangement joins TRBV6-6 to TRBJ2-5; 7 bases match TRBD1. Looked up from germline, CDR1 is MNHNY and CDR2 is SVGAGI (reference sequence). The CDR3 extends over 16 amino acids. Trimming took 4 bases from V and 5 from J; bases not matched to a gene: 13. The DNA of the CDR3 is TGTGCCAGCAGTTCACAGGGGACCCCCTTGGGGGAGACCCAGTACTTC. Protein product: CASSSQGTPLGETQYF.

The chain has TRBV20-1 and TRBJ2-7, with 7 bases fitting TRBD1. The CDR3 covers 11 residues. Trimming took 6 bases from V and 6 from J; bases not matched to a gene: 5. The germline V gene has CDR1 DFQATT and CDR2 SNEGSKA (reference sequence). The CDR3 sequence: CSAIEGAEQYF. Here the CDR3 DNA reads TGCAGTGCGATAGAGGGGGCCGAGCAGTACTTC.

J is TRBJ2-5 and V is TRBV29-1; 7 bases map to TRBD1. The CDR3 loop spans 13 amino acids. The trim removed 3 bases at V and 5 bases at J, leaving 6 bases unmatched. From germline, CDR1 is SQVTM and CDR2 ANQGSEA. The CDR3 protein is CSVEIRDSETQYF. The CDR3 DNA reads TGCAGCGTTGAGATAAGGGACAGTGAGACCCAGTACTTC.

The V and J genes are TRBV6-5 and TRBJ1-4; possibly TRBD1 for D (6 bases). Trimming took off 7 bases at V and 3 bases at J, with 12 bases between the two ends. Per germline, CDR1 MNHEY and CDR2 SVGAGI. The CDR3 has 14 amino acids. CDR3 residues: CASKSNRANEKLFF. CDR3 nucleotide sequence: TGTGCCAGCAAAAGTAACAGGGCTAATGAAAAACTGTTTTTT.

With respect to this clone: At the DNA level, this CDR3 is encoded by other sequences in the same sample as well. V usage is TRBV7-3 and J usage is TRBJ2-3; D not resolved. Trimming shortened V by 5 bases and J by 0 bases, and 9 bases separated the two germline ends. Germline V gene data show CDR1 as SGHTA and CDR2 as FQGTGA. The CDR3 contains 14 residues. DNA of the CDR3: TGTGCCAGCAGCGAGGCAGCCAGCACAGATACGCAGTATTTT. It yields the protein CASSEAASTDTQYF.